This entry lists 16 T cell receptor beta chains sequenced from one sample in a study of CD8+CD57+ T cells in acquired aplastic anemia. Genomic DNA, the template, was used for profiling of the TCR beta VDJ and CDR3. In TCRdb, the reads were re-called with MiXCR into one record per CDR3 protein. The sample includes a few hundred thousand distinct CDR3 sequences, 61% of them seen just once. Specimen: sorted CD4+, CD8+, or CD8+CD57+ T cells (not recorded which) from PBMCs. The receptors originated from a human donor in good health.

CDR3 nucleotides: TGTGCCAGTAAGGGGCGAGACTCGGTCTCTGAAGCTTTCTTT. This sequence encodes CASKGRDSVSEAFF. The chain combines TRBV2 with TRBJ1-1; D might be TRBD1 (5 bases). The germline CDR1 and CDR2 sequences are SNHLY and FYNNEI. CDR3 size: 14 residues. Trimming removed 9 bases from V and 6 bases from J, with 20 bases in between.

As for this clonotype: The junction departs from germline at one end; a sequencing error may be responsible. The gene calls are TRBV20-1 and TRBJ1-6, with D possibly being TRBD1 (5 bases). The CDR3 consists of 14 residues. Germline CDR1 DFQATT, CDR2 SNEGSKA (reference sequence). The CDR3 DNA reads TGCAGTGCTAGAGAAGTCGCAGGGAATTCACTCCTCCACTTT. Translation gives CSAREVAGNSLLHF.

In regard to this clonotype: Just one base apart from a much larger clone, this may be a read error. This chain links TRBV5-8 with TRBJ2-1, with TRBD2 identical over 11 bases. Germline values: CDR1 SGHTS, CDR2 YDEGEE. The CDR3 extends over 17 amino acids. Unmatched junction bases numbered 8, after V lost 3 bases and J lost 3 bases. CDR3 amino acids: CASSSIAGGPNYNEQFF. CDR3 sequence (DNA): TGTGCCAGCAGCTCCATAGCGGGGGGGCCCAACTACAATGAGCAGTTCTTC.

This clonotype was observed a few times. This rearrangement joins TRBV20-1 to TRBJ1-3; TRBD1 aligns across 11 bases. From germline, CDR1 is DFQATT and CDR2 SNEGSKA (reference sequence). The junction had 3 bases not matched to a gene; V was cut back by 4 bases and J by 4 bases. The CDR3 consists of 14 residues. The CDR3 loop is CSATRTGGGNTIYF. The CDR3 DNA follows: TGCAGTGCTACCCGGACAGGGGGCGGAAACACCATATATTTT.

The rearrangement links TRBV20-1 to TRBJ2-7, with D uncertain. Germline assignment: CDR1 DFQATT and CDR2 SNEGSKA (reference sequence). The V gene lost 8 bases and the J gene lost 0 bases, with 14 bases spanning the gap. The CDR3 runs to 13 residues. CDR3 bases: TGCAGTTACGGCGCGATGAGCTCCTACGAGCAGTACTTC. It codes for CSYGAMSSYEQYF.

This chain's CDR3 is CASSQEQTDAGGPSTDTQYF. Here the CDR3 DNA reads TGCGCCAGCAGCCAAGAACAGACAGATGCGGGAGGGCCTAGCACAGATACGCAGTATTTT. V and J are TRBV4-1 and TRBJ2-3; 9 bases match TRBD2. The J segment lost 0 bases and the V segment lost 0 bases, leaving 13 bases of the junction unmatched. This CDR3 spans 20 amino acids. Per germline, CDR1 MGHRA and CDR2 YSYEKL.

To note about this clonotype: Given a much more abundant clone one base away, this may be a read error. This sequence joins TRBV10-3 and TRBJ2-5; the D is unclear. CDR3 length equals 13 residues. The germline V gene has CDR1 ENHRY and CDR2 SYGVKD. The CDR3, as DNA: TGTGCCAGCAGTGGTAGGGTGGGTGAGACCCGGTACTTC. It yields the protein CASSGRVGETRYF.

This chain joins TRBV7-3 and TRBJ2-5; perhaps D is TRBD1 or TRBD2 (5 bases each). V lost 5 bases, J lost 5 bases, and 18 bases lay in between. The length of the CDR3 is 15 residues. Germline V gene lookup returns CDR1 SGHTA and CDR2 FQGTGA. The CDR3 coding sequence is TGTGCCAGCAGCGCCCGCGAAGGTTGGGGGGAGACCCAGTACTTC. This translates into CASSAREGWGETQYF.

The chain links TRBV20-1 to TRBJ1-1; 9 bases map to TRBD1. CDR3 size: 13 residues. Germline values: CDR1 DFQATT, CDR2 SNEGSKA (reference sequence). After removal of 3 bases from V and 5 bases from J, the junction contained 4 bases not matched to a gene. The CDR3 coding sequence is TGCAGTGCTAGGAGGGACAGGGCTACTGAAGCTTTCTTT. It encodes CSARRDRATEAFF.

Concerning this clonotype itself: Its ends do not fully match the called genes, so a read error is possible. The chain joins TRBV10-3 to TRBJ2-7, with D perhaps matching TRBD1 (5 bases). The CDR3 extends over 15 amino acids. Germline CDR1 is ENHRY and CDR2 is SYGVKD. As DNA, the CDR3 is TGTGCCATTAGTGAGTCCCTCACAGGCTCCTACGAGCAGTACTTC. Its protein product is CAISESLTGSYEQYF.

The genes are TRBV19 and TRBJ1-5; D is perhaps TRBD1 (5 bases). Germline-derived CDR1 and CDR2 are LNHDA and SQIVND (reference sequence). Trimming removed 8 bases at V and 4 bases at J, with 21 bases between. The CDR3 is 16 residues long. CDR3 sequence reads: CASRKGDGLLNQPQHF. The CDR3, as DNA: TGTGCCAGTCGAAAAGGGGACGGCCTGCTGAATCAGCCCCAGCATTTT. Full variable domain (remainder filled in from reference TRBV19 and TRBJ1-5): DGGITQSPKYLFRKEGQNVTLSCEQNLNHDAMYWYRQDPGQGLRLIYYSQIVNDFQKGDIAEGYSVSREKKESFPLTVTSAQKNPTAFYLCASRKGDGLLNQPQHFGDGTRLSIL.

On this clonotype itself: Germline is not matched at one junction end, which may reflect a read error. V usage is TRBV7-2 and J usage is TRBJ2-2; TRBD1 matches at 10 bases. Germline CDR1 and CDR2: SGHTA and FQGNSA. The CDR3 contains 16 residues. In DNA, the CDR3 is TGTGCCAGCGGCTTAGATGGGACAGGGGATGTCGGGGAGCTGTTTTTT. Translating gives CASGLDGTGDVGELFF.

This clonotype was detected only a few times. The J gene is TRBJ1-6, the V gene TRBV24-1; D call uncertain. Per the germline V gene, CDR1 is KGHDR and CDR2 is SFDVKD. Trimming removed 3 bases at V and 7 bases at J, with 15 bases between. CDR3 size: 16 residues. The CDR3 sequence is CATSDPKLGTNSPLHF. The CDR3 DNA sequence: TGTGCCACCAGTGATCCGAAGTTGGGTACCAATTCACCCCTCCACTTT.

About this clonotype: The junction shows a germline mismatch at one end, possibly a read error. CDR3 DNA sequence: TGTGCCACCAGTGATTCCCGGGGGGGGCGAGGGGCCAACGTCCTGACTTTC. Its protein product is CATSDSRGGRGANVLTF. V and J are TRBV10-3 and TRBJ2-6, with 8 bases fitting TRBD2. The CDR3 runs to 17 residues. Looked up from germline, CDR1 is ENHRY and CDR2 is SYGVKD.

The CDR3 spells CSGYRTTDTQYF. In nucleotides, the CDR3 is TGCAGCGGCTATAGGACCACAGATACGCAGTATTTT. This chain links TRBV29-1 with TRBJ2-3; the D is unclear. The CDR3 is made up of 12 amino acids. V lost 7 bases, J lost 2 bases, and 10 bases lay in between. Germline V lookup: CDR1 SQVTM, CDR2 ANQGSEA.

The chain is built from TRBV15 and TRBJ1-2; 7 nucleotides line up with TRBD1. Trimming cost V 0 bases and J 4 bases; bases outside gene matches: 5. The CDR3 is 15 residues long. Germline lookup yields CDR1 LNHNV and CDR2 YYDKDF (reference sequence). Here the CDR3 reads CATSRDRDRLYGYTF. Here the CDR3 DNA reads TGTGCCACCAGCAGAGATCGGGACAGACTCTATGGCTACACCTTC.